A single TCR beta chain is shown here with its context. This entry is derived from a study of cytomegalovirus exposure and HLA in healthy donors. Study-level background: The study's early data release held around 85 million unique TCRs from HLA-typed donors.

This PCR relied on a set of 60 Vbeta primers and 13 Jbeta primers. Sequencing used immunoSEQ multiplex PCR; TCRdb keeps in-frame clones, though not all of them. This sample has 110,000 or so clones, with approximately 79% found just once. This CDR3 comprises 14 residues. V was pared by 6 bases and J by 9 bases, with 18 bases between. CDR1 is SNHLY, CDR2 FYNNEI, per germline. The specimen sequenced was PBMCs. The gene calls are TRBV2 and TRBJ2-1, with D tentatively TRBD1 (6 bases). The sequence was obtained from a man aged 45-60 years in good health and CMV-seropositive. The CDR3 here is CASRWAQGSGEQFF. The CDR3 DNA sequence: TGTGCCAGCAGGTGGGCCCAGGGGTCTGGTGAGCAGTTCTTC.